The 32 T cell receptor beta chains given below trace back to one sample, sequenced in a study of T cell repertoires in cytomegalovirus infection. Their antigen targets remain unknown. TCRdb reprocessed the reads via MiXCR and lists one record per CDR3 protein. The sample contains fewer than 85,000 distinct CDR3 sequences, 40% to 50% of which appear only once. The sequences come from CD8+ T cells from cultured PBMCs, collected from culture after CMV antigen stimulation. These receptor sequences come from a human donor in good health (CMV status not recorded). Some clones in this sample may be carry-over from other donors' samples.

This clonotype occurred a few times. The chain couples TRBV7-6 to TRBJ2-7; D is perhaps TRBD1 (6 bases). Between the trimmed V and J ends, which lost 1 base and 3 bases, there was a span of 10 bases. This CDR3 region has 14 residues. Germline CDR1 reads SGHVS; CDR2 reads FNYEAQ. This CDR3 reads CASSLGGQIYEQYF. CDR3 in DNA: TGTGCCAGCAGCTTAGGCGGACAGATCTACGAGCAGTACTTC.

The V call is TRBV11-2, the J call TRBJ1-6, with D perhaps matching TRBD1 (5 bases). Germline V gene data show CDR1 as SGHAT and CDR2 as FQNNGV. This CDR3 has 14 amino acids. The ends were cut back, 6 bases at V and 6 bases at J, with 12 bases in the middle. CDR3 protein: CASRENRFNSPLHF. DNA for the CDR3: TGTGCCAGCAGAGAGAACAGGTTTAATTCACCCCTCCACTTT. The variable domain in full, with the rest retrieved from reference TRBV11-2 and TRBJ1-6, is EAGVAQSPRYKIIEKRQSVAFWCNPISGHATLYWYQQILGQGPKLLIQFQNNGVVDDSQLPKDRFSAERLKGVDSTLKIQPAKLEDSAVYLCASRENRFNSPLHFGNGTRLTVT.

J is TRBJ1-1 and V is TRBV19, with D uncertain. Germline V gives CDR1 LNHDA, CDR2 SQIVND (reference sequence). Trimming cost V 9 bases and J 4 bases, with 15 bases left between them. There are 13 residues in the CDR3. The CDR3 protein is CASSLRASTEAFF. For the CDR3, the DNA is TGTGCCAGCTCACTGAGGGCTAGCACTGAAGCTTTCTTT.

A note on this clonotype: One end of the junction is discordant with germline, which a read error may explain. The gene calls are TRBV7-8 and TRBJ2-2; 9 bases are shared with TRBD1. The CDR3 totals 14 residues. Germline V CDR1 and CDR2: SGHVS, FQNEAQ. This CDR3 is CASSSQGAAGELLF. CDR3 in DNA: TGTGCCAGCAGCTCACAGGGGGCAGCCGGGGAGCTGTTGTTT.

The chain combines TRBV11-2 with TRBJ2-7, with 9 bases identical to TRBD1. The CDR3 runs to 15 residues. Germline CDR1 SGHAT, CDR2 FQNNGV. V was clipped by 4 bases and J by 2 bases; unmatched bases: 6. The CDR3 region has the DNA TGTGCCAGCAGCTCCCGACAGGGGGGCCCCTACGAGCAGTACTTC. The encoded protein is CASSSRQGGPYEQYF.

The gene calls are TRBV3-1 and TRBJ2-3, with 8 bases fitting TRBD1. The V gene end was trimmed by 4 bases and the J gene end by 1 base; junction bases not matched to a gene: 13. The CDR3 is made up of 18 amino acids. Per germline, CDR1 LGHDT and CDR2 YNNKEL (reference sequence). CDR3 in amino acids: CASSPRPNRGKGTDTQYF. In nucleotides, the CDR3 is TGTGCCAGCAGCCCCCGCCCGAACAGGGGGAAAGGCACAGATACGCAGTATTTT.

The J gene is TRBJ2-7, the V gene TRBV4-1, with a weak D call TRBD1 (6 bases). The CDR3 is 14 residues long. Germline V gene sequence: CDR1 MGHRA, CDR2 YSYEKL. Deletions cut 0 bases from V and 2 bases from J, with 8 bases between. CDR3 DNA sequence: TGCGCCAGCAGCCAAGATACAGGGACCTACGAGCAGTACTTC. Protein product: CASSQDTGTYEQYF.

V is TRBV7-8 and J is TRBJ2-1; 9 nucleotides agree with TRBD1. Germline-derived CDR1 and CDR2 are SGHVS and FQNEAQ. The CDR3 contains 18 residues. The V and J ends lost 7 bases and 1 base, in that order; junction bases with no gene match: 14. CDR3 DNA: TGTGCCAGCATCCCGGGGGTCCCGGGACAGGGATCCTACAATGAGCAGTTCTTC. It specifies CASIPGVPGQGSYNEQFF.

The V and J genes are TRBV12-3 or TRBV12-4 and TRBJ2-5, with 8 bases lining up with TRBD2. There are 15 residues in the CDR3. With 7 bases clipped from V and 3 bases from J, the junction kept 10 bases outside the gene matches. CDR3 residues: CASTPAGGFKETQYF. CDR3 nucleotides: TGTGCCAGCACCCCCGCGGGAGGCTTCAAAGAGACCCAGTACTTC.

This clonotype was counted a few times. The chain combines TRBV7-3 with TRBJ1-1; 7 bases line up with TRBD1. Germline CDR1 SGHTA, CDR2 FQGTGA. V trimming: 5 bases; J trimming: 3 bases; junction bases outside the gene matches: 6. The CDR3 length is 14 residues. This chain's CDR3 is CASSPRQGDTEAFF. The CDR3 nucleotides are TGTGCCAGCAGCCCCAGACAGGGTGACACTGAAGCTTTCTTT.

The rearrangement links TRBV12-3 or TRBV12-4 to TRBJ2-2, with D possibly being TRBD2 (5 bases). The CDR3 spans 12 residues. Deletions cut 5 bases from V and 7 bases from J, with 8 bases between. CDR3 in DNA: TGTGCCAGCAGTACCGGAGGCGGGGAGCTGTTTTTT. Translated: CASSTGGGELFF.

The chain combines TRBV24-1 with TRBJ2-2; 7 bases are shared with TRBD2. Germline loops: CDR1 KGHDR, CDR2 SFDVKD. The CDR3 covers 15 residues. The V and J ends lost 1 base and 3 bases, in that order; junction bases with no gene match: 1. CDR3 DNA: TGTGCCACCAGTGATTTCGCGGGAGACACCGGGGAGCTGTTTTTT. Its translation: CATSDFAGDTGELFF.

At least ten counts were recorded for this clonotype. V gene TRBV7-6 combines with J gene TRBJ2-1, with 13 bases identical to TRBD2. CDR1 is SGHVS, CDR2 FNYEAQ, per germline. The CDR3 runs 15 residues. The V gene end was trimmed by 5 bases and the J gene end by 6 bases; junction bases not matched to a gene: 4. CDR3 loop: CASSQTSGRRNEQFF. CDR3 DNA sequence: TGTGCCAGCAGCCAGACTAGCGGGAGGCGCAATGAGCAGTTCTTC.

The rearrangement links TRBV6-1 to TRBJ1-3; D remains ambiguous. Germline V CDR1 and CDR2: MNHNS, SASEGT. The germline V and J ends were trimmed by 0 bases and 1 base, with 7 bases remaining between them. The CDR3 extends over 15 amino acids. CDR3 nucleotide sequence: TGTGCCAGCAGTGAAGCCTCGGGATCTGGAAACACCATATATTTT. This codes for CASSEASGSGNTIYF.

The J gene is TRBJ2-2, the V gene TRBV7-6; possibly TRBD2 for D (5 bases). The CDR3 sequence is 12 residues long. V was trimmed by 6 bases and J by 15 bases, leaving 17 bases between them. Germline CDR1 SGHVS, CDR2 FNYEAQ. The CDR3 is CASSTGPKRVFF. The CDR3 DNA follows: TGTGCCAGCAGTACGGGTCCCAAGAGGGTGTTTTTT. Supplemented by reference TRBV7-6 and TRBJ2-2, the full variable domain reads GAGVSQSPRYKVTKRGQDVALRCDPISGHVSLYWYRQALGQGPEFLTYFNYEAQQDKSGLPNDRFSAERPEGSISTLTIQRTEQRDSAMYRCASSTGPKRVFFGEGSRLTVL.

This clonotype has just a few counts. The CDR3 coding sequence is TGTGCCAGCACCCAGGGACCCCTTGGAGCCAAAAACATTCAGTACTTC. Translated: CASTQGPLGAKNIQYF. The chain joins TRBV6-6 to TRBJ2-4, with D perhaps assigned TRBD1 or TRBD2 (5 bases each). Per the germline V gene, CDR1 is MNHNY and CDR2 is SVGAGI (reference sequence). The CDR3 extends over 16 amino acids. Trimming removed 7 bases from V and 0 bases from J, with 16 bases in between.

The chain uses TRBV12-3 or TRBV12-4 and TRBJ2-2, with D maybe TRBD1 (6 bases). CDR3 length equals 13 residues. V was trimmed by 10 bases and J by 7 bases, leaving 16 bases between them. The CDR3 nucleotides read TGTGCCAACCTTGAGGGGGAAGGCGGGGAGCTGTTTTTT. Amino acid sequence: CANLEGEGGELFF.

The V and J genes are TRBV7-6 and TRBJ2-5; no firm D call. CDR1 is SGHVS and CDR2 is FNYEAQ in the germline V gene. V dropped 7 bases and J dropped 2 bases, with 20 bases sitting between them. The CDR3 contains 16 residues. CDR3 sequence (DNA): TGTGCCAGCATCCTCTTAGGAACAGAGATACAAGAGACCCAGTACTTC. It yields the protein CASILLGTEIQETQYF.

This chain links TRBV4-1 with TRBJ1-4, with D uncertain. CDR1 is MGHRA, CDR2 YSYEKL, per germline. Trimming stripped 0 bases from V and 1 base from J, with 12 bases between. The CDR3 length is 17 residues. CDR3 DNA: TGCGCCAGCAGCCAAGAAGGGCAGTACGGAACTAATGAAAAACTGTTTTTT. It yields the protein CASSQEGQYGTNEKLFF.

This clonotype was seen a handful of times. The rearrangement uses TRBV7-9 and TRBJ2-7; 8 bases map to TRBD2. V lost 5 bases, J lost 2 bases, and 8 bases stayed unmatched. Per the germline V gene, CDR1 is SEHNR and CDR2 is FQNEAQ (reference sequence). This CDR3 has 15 amino acids. The CDR3 region is CASSPPGLGTYEQYF. The DNA of the CDR3 is TGTGCCAGCAGCCCCCCGGGACTAGGAACCTACGAGCAGTACTTC.

This rearrangement joins TRBV11-3 to TRBJ2-3; 7 bases map to TRBD1. V trimming: 6 bases; J trimming: 0 bases; junction bases outside the gene matches: 3. Germline V gives CDR1 SGHNT, CDR2 YENEEA. The CDR3 is made up of 14 amino acids. The CDR3 DNA reads as TGTGCCAGCAGTGAGACAGGGAGCACAGATACGCAGTATTTT. Residues: CASSETGSTDTQYF.

The chain uses TRBV27 and TRBJ2-7; 8 positions agree with TRBD1. This CDR3 spans 16 amino acids. CDR1 MNHEY and CDR2 SMNVEV come from the germline V gene (reference sequence). V shed 5 bases and J 1 base; nucleotides not matched to a gene: 10. CDR3: CASSPSTGETSYEQYF. Written as DNA, the CDR3 is TGTGCCAGCAGTCCCTCGACAGGGGAGACTTCCTACGAGCAGTACTTC.

This clonotype was observed a few times. V gene TRBV11-2 combines with J gene TRBJ2-1; D perhaps matches TRBD2 (5 bases). Germline V gene data show CDR1 as SGHAT and CDR2 as FQNNGV. This CDR3 has 14 residues. The V end was cut by 8 bases, the J end by 3 bases, with 14 bases between. CDR3 in DNA: TGTGCCAGCGTGCGCGGAGGATTCTACAATGAGCAGTTCTTC. Its protein product is CASVRGGFYNEQFF.

V and J are TRBV12-3 or TRBV12-4 and TRBJ1-2; a possible D gene is TRBD1 (6 bases). The CDR3 extends over 15 amino acids. V lost 1 base to trimming and J lost 8 bases, with 17 bases between them. The CDR3 is CASSLDYWGADGYTF. As DNA, the CDR3 is TGTGCCAGCAGTTTAGATTATTGGGGGGCTGACGGCTACACCTTC.

The V and J genes are TRBV28 and TRBJ2-2, with a possible D match to TRBD2 (5 bases). Trimming pared 10 bases from V and 3 bases from J, leaving 15 bases between. The V gene's germline CDR1 is MDHEN and CDR2 SYDVKM. This CDR3 spans 14 amino acids. CDR3 bases: TGTGCCACCACTGGGAATAGCGACACCGGGGAGCTGTTTTTT. Its protein is CATTGNSDTGELFF.

The chain has TRBV7-8 and TRBJ1-1; 10 positions match TRBD1. The CDR3 is made up of 16 amino acids. J gave up 3 bases and V 3 bases, and 7 bases lay outside the gene matches. The germline V gene encodes CDR1 SGHVS and CDR2 FQNEAQ. The CDR3 nucleotides are TGTGCCAGCAGCTTCAAACGGGACAGGGGCGACACTGAAGCTTTCTTT. Protein: CASSFKRDRGDTEAFF. Complete variable domain (other parts from reference TRBV7-8 and TRBJ1-1): GAGVSQSPRYKVAKRGQDVALRCDPISGHVSLFWYQQALGQGPEFLTYFQNEAQLDKSGLPSDRFFAERPEGSVSTLKIQRTQQEDSAVYLCASSFKRDRGDTEAFFGQGTRLTVV.

This clonotype showed up just a few times. The CDR3 coding sequence is TGTGCCAGCAGGGGGCGCAGCAATCAGCCCCAGCATTTT. It codes for CASRGRSNQPQHF. V and J are TRBV6-6 and TRBJ1-5; D might be TRBD1 (5 bases). CDR3 length equals 13 residues. Germline CDR1 and CDR2: MNHNY and SVGAGI (reference sequence). The ends were cut back, 6 bases at V and 1 base at J, with 7 bases in the middle.

The chain uses TRBV15 and TRBJ1-4; 8 bases are a match to TRBD1. The CDR3 length is 16 residues. Unmatched junction bases numbered 5, after V lost 0 bases and J lost 5 bases. Germline V gene sequence: CDR1 LNHNV, CDR2 YYDKDF (reference sequence). The CDR3 sequence is CATSRDPTGVNEKLFF. CDR3 sequence (DNA): TGTGCCACCAGCAGAGATCCGACAGGGGTGAATGAAAAACTGTTTTTT. The full variable domain, with the rest looked up from reference TRBV15 and TRBJ1-4, is DAMVIQNPRYQVTQFGKPVTLSCSQTLNHNVMYWYQQKSSQAPKLLFHYYDKDFNNEADTPDNFQSRRPNTSFCFLDIRSPGLGDTAMYLCATSRDPTGVNEKLFFGSGTQLSVL.

This clonotype was recorded a few times. The chain links TRBV7-9 to TRBJ2-5; either TRBD1 or TRBD2 may fit D (5 bases each). Germline V gives CDR1 SEHNR, CDR2 FQNEAQ (reference sequence). This CDR3 comprises 14 residues. The ends were cut back, 7 bases at V and 4 bases at J, with 16 bases in the middle. CDR3 sequence (DNA): TGTGCCAGCACCCCGAGAGGGGCGGGAGAGACCCAGTACTTC. Its translation: CASTPRGAGETQYF. Full variable domain (rest looked up from reference TRBV7-9 and TRBJ2-5): DTGVSQNPRHKITKRGQNVTFRCDPISEHNRLYWYRQTLGQGPEFLTYFQNEAQLEKSRLLSDRFSAERPKGSFSTLEIQRTEQGDSAMYLCASTPRGAGETQYFGPGTRLLVL.

This chain links TRBV28 with TRBJ2-2; D might be TRBD1 (6 bases). The V end lost 6 bases, the J end lost 4 bases, and 12 bases lay between the germline ends. The germline V gene encodes CDR1 MDHEN and CDR2 SYDVKM. The CDR3 has 14 amino acids. The CDR3 DNA sequence: TGTGCCAGCAGGCCCCGGGACACCACCGGGGAGCTGTTTTTT. Protein sequence: CASRPRDTTGELFF. The complete variable domain, with remaining parts taken from reference TRBV28 and TRBJ2-2, reads DVKVTQSSRYLVKRTGEKVFLECVQDMDHENMFWYRQDPGLGLRLIYFSYDVKMKEKGDIPEGYSVSREKKERFSLILESASTNQTSMYLCASRPRDTTGELFFGEGSRLTVL.

The chain employs TRBV11-2 and TRBJ2-3, with TRBD2 identical over 9 bases. Germline CDR1 SGHAT, CDR2 FQNNGV. This CDR3 has 17 residues. With 5 bases clipped from V and 2 bases from J, the junction kept 11 bases outside the gene matches. CDR3 sequence (DNA): TGTGCCAGCAGCCCCCTCCGACTAGCGGCCGTCACAGATACGCAGTATTTT. This sequence encodes CASSPLRLAAVTDTQYF.

This rearrangement joins TRBV10-3 to TRBJ1-1; unclear D gene. This CDR3 region has 12 residues. The V and J ends lost 0 bases and 5 bases respectively, with 4 bases between them. Germline V gives CDR1 ENHRY, CDR2 SYGVKD. CDR3 sequence reads: CAISESWTEAFF. In nucleotides, the CDR3 is TGTGCCATCAGTGAGTCTTGGACTGAAGCTTTCTTT.